Listed below are T cell receptor beta chains from one sample, sequenced in a study of T cell responses to AZD1222 COVID-19 vaccine. Using immunoSEQ multiplex PCR, the repertoire was profiled, and TCRdb retains in-frame clones only, with some absent. Of tens of thousands of clones detected, over 70% appear once; the ten largest clones hold approximately 5%. Sequences were derived from peripheral blood, sampled 28 days after the second AZD1222 dose. The receptors were gathered from an adult who received the AZD1222 COVID-19 vaccine. Each CDR3 is given with its conserved first and last residue. The D gene is left open where the match is weak. Not every row has a clone size; where given, it reads once, few, many or a size class.

j_gene: TRBJ2-7
abundance: NA
v_gene: TRBV7-9
d_gene: TRBD2
CDR3aa: CASSLSRGGLAGGSYEQYF
CDR3nt: TGTGCCAGCAGCTTATCCCGGGGAGGACTAGCGGGAGGATCCTACGAGCAGTACTTC

j_gene: TRBJ2-3
abundance: once
v_gene: TRBV24-1
d_gene: NA
CDR3aa: CATGSGGPDTQYF
CDR3nt: TGTGCCACCGGCTCCGGGGGCCCAGATACGCAGTATTTT

j_gene: TRBJ1-2
abundance: NA
v_gene: TRBV5-1
d_gene: NA
CDR3aa: CASGEGFGYTF
CDR3nt: TGCGCCAGCGGGGAGGGGTTTGGCTACACCTTC

j_gene: TRBJ1-1
abundance: once
v_gene: TRBV5-1
d_gene: NA
CDR3aa: CASSLDGGDTEAFF
CDR3nt: TGCGCCAGCAGCTTGGATGGTGGGGACACTGAAGCTTTCTTT

j_gene: TRBJ1-4
abundance: NA
v_gene: TRBV28
d_gene: TRBD1
CDR3aa: CASSLDAAGGNKLFF
CDR3nt: TGTGCCAGCAGTTTAGATGCCGCAGGGGGGAACAAACTGTTTTTT

j_gene: TRBJ2-2
abundance: NA
v_gene: TRBV19
d_gene: NA
CDR3aa: CASSIQLAGRNTGELFF
CDR3nt: TGTGCCAGTAGTATACAGCTCGCCGGACGGAACACCGGGGAGCTGTTTTTT

j_gene: TRBJ1-1
abundance: NA
v_gene: TRBV18
d_gene: TRBD1
CDR3aa: CASSSPGGGNTEAFF
CDR3nt: TGTGCCAGCTCATCTCCAGGGGGAGGGAACACTGAAGCTTTCTTT

j_gene: TRBJ1-5
abundance: NA
v_gene: TRBV19
d_gene: NA
CDR3aa: CASSIGRGPNQPQHF
CDR3nt: TGTGCCAGTAGTATAGGGAGGGGTCCCAATCAGCCCCAGCATTTT

j_gene: TRBJ1-2
abundance: NA
v_gene: TRBV10-3
d_gene: TRBD1
CDR3aa: CAIRPGQGAYGYTF
CDR3nt: TGTGCCATCAGACCGGGACAGGGAGCCTATGGCTACACCTTC

j_gene: TRBJ2-7
abundance: NA
v_gene: TRBV4-1
d_gene: TRBD2
CDR3aa: CASSSYGERTSGRAYEQYF
CDR3nt: TGCGCCAGCAGCTCTTACGGGGAGCGGACTAGCGGGAGGGCCTACGAGCAGTACTTC

j_gene: TRBJ2-7
abundance: once
v_gene: TRBV28
d_gene: NA
CDR3aa: CASSSFNGRQYF
CDR3nt: TGTGCCAGCAGTTCTTTTAATGGTAGGCAGTACTTC

j_gene: TRBJ2-5
abundance: few
v_gene: TRBV3-1/TRBV3-2
d_gene: TRBD1
CDR3aa: CASSLSDRVETQYF
CDR3nt: TGTGCCAGCAGCCTGTCTGACAGGGTTGAGACCCAGTACTTC

j_gene: TRBJ1-5
abundance: NA
v_gene: TRBV19
d_gene: TRBD1
CDR3aa: CASSILQGADQPQHF
CDR3nt: TGTGCCAGTAGTATACTTCAGGGGGCGGATCAGCCCCAGCATTTT

j_gene: TRBJ1-5
abundance: NA
v_gene: TRBV6-5
d_gene: TRBD1
CDR3aa: CASSPGQGINQPQHF
CDR3nt: TGTGCCAGCAGTCCGGGACAGGGCATCAATCAGCCCCAGCATTTT

j_gene: TRBJ1-4
abundance: NA
v_gene: TRBV2
d_gene: NA
CDR3aa: CASSVRGNEKLFF
CDR3nt: TGTGCCAGCAGTGTACGGGGTAATGAAAAACTGTTTTTT

j_gene: TRBJ1-6
abundance: NA
v_gene: TRBV7-2
d_gene: TRBD1
CDR3aa: CASRATGLNSPLHF
CDR3nt: TGTGCCAGCAGAGCGACAGGGCTCAATTCACCCCTCCACTTT

j_gene: TRBJ1-1
abundance: few
v_gene: TRBV6-5
d_gene: TRBD1
CDR3aa: CASSYRTGDAKRVF
CDR3nt: TGTGCCAGCAGTTACCGGACAGGGGATGCCAAGAGGGTCTTT

j_gene: TRBJ1-5
abundance: few
v_gene: TRBV5-6
d_gene: TRBD1
CDR3aa: CASSRQGGPYQPQHF
CDR3nt: TGTGCCAGCAGCCGACAGGGCGGACCATATCAGCCCCAGCATTTT

j_gene: TRBJ1-3
abundance: NA
v_gene: TRBV7-2
d_gene: NA
CDR3aa: CASSPQRGAGNTIYF
CDR3nt: TGTGCCAGCAGCCCGCAGCGGGGAGCTGGAAACACCATATATTTT

j_gene: TRBJ2-1
abundance: once
v_gene: TRBV7-8
d_gene: TRBD1
CDR3aa: CASSQGAGYNEQFF
CDR3nt: TGTGCCAGCAGCCAGGGGGCGGGGTACAATGAGCAGTTCTTC

j_gene: TRBJ1-4
abundance: NA
v_gene: TRBV6-5
d_gene: TRBD1
CDR3aa: CASANRGGEEKLFF
CDR3nt: TGTGCCAGCGCTAACAGGGGAGGCGAAGAAAAACTGTTTTTT

j_gene: TRBJ1-1
abundance: NA
v_gene: TRBV24-1
d_gene: TRBD1
CDR3aa: CATSDSGTGGVEAFF
CDR3nt: TGTGCCACCAGTGATTCGGGGACAGGGGGCGTTGAAGCTTTCTTT

j_gene: TRBJ1-5
abundance: NA
v_gene: TRBV21-1
d_gene: NA
CDR3aa: CASSKDFSRTRCLYQPQHF
CDR3nt: TGTGCCAGCAGCAAAGATTTCTCCCGGACCAGATGCCTTTATCAGCCCCAGCATTTT

j_gene: TRBJ1-5
abundance: NA
v_gene: TRBV12-3/TRBV12-4
d_gene: NA
CDR3aa: CASSLGDQPQHF
CDR3nt: TGTGCCAGCAGTTTAGGGGACCAGCCCCAGCATTTT

j_gene: TRBJ2-2
abundance: NA
v_gene: TRBV5-1
d_gene: NA
CDR3aa: CASSLQTPTGELFF
CDR3nt: TGCGCCAGCAGCCTCCAGACTCCAACCGGGGAGCTGTTTTTT

j_gene: TRBJ1-2
abundance: NA
v_gene: TRBV7-2
d_gene: NA
CDR3aa: CASSSEASLLGYTF
CDR3nt: TGTGCCAGCAGCTCCGAGGCCAGTCTATTAGGCTACACCTTC

j_gene: TRBJ2-1
abundance: once
v_gene: TRBV5-1
d_gene: NA
CDR3aa: CASPGAPDRYPFNEQFF
CDR3nt: TGCGCCAGCCCTGGAGCCCCGGACAGATACCCATTCAATGAGCAGTTCTTC

j_gene: TRBJ1-2
abundance: few
v_gene: TRBV2
d_gene: NA
CDR3aa: CASSGRERGYTF
CDR3nt: TGTGCCAGCAGTGGCAGAGAGCGAGGCTACACCTTC

j_gene: TRBJ1-2
abundance: few
v_gene: TRBV7-2
d_gene: TRBD1
CDR3aa: CASSPRSGTGVGYTF
CDR3nt: TGTGCCAGCAGCCCTCGATCCGGGACAGGGGTCGGCTACACCTTC

j_gene: TRBJ1-1
abundance: NA
v_gene: TRBV13
d_gene: NA
CDR3aa: CASSSLPGDTEAFF
CDR3nt: TGTGCCAGCAGCTCCCTCCCGGGGGACACTGAAGCTTTCTTT

j_gene: TRBJ1-3
abundance: NA
v_gene: TRBV5-1
d_gene: NA
CDR3aa: CASSLEGPSSGNTIYF
CDR3nt: TGCGCCAGCAGCTTGGAGGGGCCTAGCTCTGGAAACACCATATATTTT

j_gene: TRBJ1-5
abundance: few
v_gene: TRBV5-1
d_gene: NA
CDR3aa: CASSSLDSNQPQHF
CDR3nt: TGCGCCAGCAGTTCTTTAGATAGCAATCAGCCCCAGCATTTT

j_gene: TRBJ2-7
abundance: NA
v_gene: TRBV6-5
d_gene: NA
CDR3aa: CAAFGGAYEQYF
CDR3nt: TGTGCCGCCTTCGGAGGCGCCTACGAGCAGTACTTC

j_gene: TRBJ1-2
abundance: NA
v_gene: TRBV6-5
d_gene: NA
CDR3aa: CASQKQGEGYTF
CDR3nt: TGTGCCAGCCAGAAACAGGGAGAGGGCTACACCTTC

j_gene: TRBJ2-1
abundance: NA
v_gene: TRBV19
d_gene: TRBD2
CDR3aa: CASSIGQAGGPSNEQFF
CDR3nt: TGTGCCAGTAGTATTGGGCAAGCGGGGGGGCCTTCGAATGAGCAGTTCTTC

j_gene: TRBJ1-2
abundance: NA
v_gene: TRBV7-9
d_gene: TRBD1
CDR3aa: CASSSDRDYGYTF
CDR3nt: TGTGCCAGCAGTTCGGACAGGGATTATGGCTACACCTTC

j_gene: TRBJ1-5
abundance: NA
v_gene: TRBV6-1
d_gene: NA
CDR3aa: CASSEYWAAGQPQHF
CDR3nt: TGTGCCAGCAGTGAATATTGGGCAGCGGGTCAGCCCCAGCATTTT

j_gene: TRBJ1-2
abundance: NA
v_gene: TRBV13
d_gene: NA
CDR3aa: CASSLRVGYTF
CDR3nt: TGTGCCAGCAGCCTCAGGGTTGGCTACACCTTC

j_gene: TRBJ2-7
abundance: NA
v_gene: TRBV3-1/TRBV3-2
d_gene: TRBD2
CDR3aa: CASSPAGGSYEQYF
CDR3nt: TGTGCCAGCAGCCCAGCGGGAGGGTCCTACGAGCAGTACTTC

j_gene: TRBJ2-1
abundance: NA
v_gene: TRBV21-1
d_gene: NA
CDR3aa: CASSRQGDTDYNEQFF
CDR3nt: TGTGCCAGCAGCCGGCAGGGGGATACGGACTACAATGAGCAGTTCTTC

j_gene: TRBJ1-1
abundance: once
v_gene: TRBV7-6
d_gene: NA
CDR3aa: CASSPQGGTNTEAFF
CDR3nt: TGTGCCAGCAGCCCCCAGGGCGGGACGAACACTGAAGCTTTCTTT

j_gene: TRBJ2-2
abundance: NA
v_gene: TRBV5-1
d_gene: TRBD1
CDR3aa: CASSLLGTGTGELFF
CDR3nt: TGCGCCAGCAGCTTGTTAGGGACAGGCACCGGGGAGCTGTTTTTT

j_gene: TRBJ2-5
abundance: NA
v_gene: TRBV11-2
d_gene: TRBD2
CDR3aa: CASSLDSGGETQYF
CDR3nt: TGTGCCAGCAGCTTAGACAGCGGGGGCGAGACCCAGTACTTC

j_gene: TRBJ2-1
abundance: NA
v_gene: TRBV7-9
d_gene: NA
CDR3aa: CASSSTGPSSYNEQFF
CDR3nt: TGTGCCAGCAGCTCTACAGGGCCGAGCTCCTACAATGAGCAGTTCTTC

j_gene: TRBJ1-1
abundance: NA
v_gene: TRBV6-5
d_gene: TRBD1
CDR3aa: CASSFGQVNTEAFF
CDR3nt: TGTGCCAGCAGCTTCGGACAGGTGAACACTGAAGCTTTCTTT

j_gene: TRBJ1-5
abundance: NA
v_gene: TRBV11-2
d_gene: NA
CDR3aa: CASSLEINQPQHF
CDR3nt: TGTGCCAGCAGCTTAGAGATCAATCAGCCCCAGCATTTT